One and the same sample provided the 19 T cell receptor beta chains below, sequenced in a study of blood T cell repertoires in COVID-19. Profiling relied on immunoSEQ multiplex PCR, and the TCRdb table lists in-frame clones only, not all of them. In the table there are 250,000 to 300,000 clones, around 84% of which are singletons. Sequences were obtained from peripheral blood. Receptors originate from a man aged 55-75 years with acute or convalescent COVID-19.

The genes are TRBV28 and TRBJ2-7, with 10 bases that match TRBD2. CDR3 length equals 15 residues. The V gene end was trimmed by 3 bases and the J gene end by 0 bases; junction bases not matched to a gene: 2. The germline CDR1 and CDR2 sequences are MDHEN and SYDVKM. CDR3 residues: CASSFSSGSSYEQYF. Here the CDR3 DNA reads TGTGCCAGCAGTTTCTCTAGCGGGAGCTCCTACGAGCAGTACTTC.

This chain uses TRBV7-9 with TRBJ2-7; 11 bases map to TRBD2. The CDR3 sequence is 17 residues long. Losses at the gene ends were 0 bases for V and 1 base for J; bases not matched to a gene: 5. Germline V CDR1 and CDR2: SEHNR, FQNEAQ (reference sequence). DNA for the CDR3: TGTGCCAGCAGCTTAGCGATTAGCGGGGGGGATTCCTACGAGCAGTACTTC. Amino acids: CASSLAISGGDSYEQYF.

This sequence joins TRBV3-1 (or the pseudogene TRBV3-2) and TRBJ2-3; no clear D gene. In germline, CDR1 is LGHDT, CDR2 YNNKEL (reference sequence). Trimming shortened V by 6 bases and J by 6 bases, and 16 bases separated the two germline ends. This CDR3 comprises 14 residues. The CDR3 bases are TGTGCCAGCAGTTCAGGATCACGGCCGGATACGCAGTATTTT. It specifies CASSSGSRPDTQYF.

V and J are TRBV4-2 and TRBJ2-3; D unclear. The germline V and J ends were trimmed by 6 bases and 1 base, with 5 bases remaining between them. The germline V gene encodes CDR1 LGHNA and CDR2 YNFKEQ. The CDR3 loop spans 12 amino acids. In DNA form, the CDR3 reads TGTGCCAGCAGTCCGGGCACAGATACGCAGTATTTT. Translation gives CASSPGTDTQYF.

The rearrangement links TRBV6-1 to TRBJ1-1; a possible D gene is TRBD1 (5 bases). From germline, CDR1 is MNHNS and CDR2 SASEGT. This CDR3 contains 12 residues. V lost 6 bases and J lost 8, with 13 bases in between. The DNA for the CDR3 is TGTGCCAGCAGCCTCGGGGGGTCGGAAGCTTTCTTT. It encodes CASSLGGSEAFF.

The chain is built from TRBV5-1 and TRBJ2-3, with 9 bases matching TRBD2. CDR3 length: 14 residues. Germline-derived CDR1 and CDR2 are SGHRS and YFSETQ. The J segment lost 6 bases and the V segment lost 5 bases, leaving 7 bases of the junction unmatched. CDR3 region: CASRLAGSVDTQYF. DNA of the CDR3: TGCGCCAGCAGGCTAGCGGGGAGTGTGGATACGCAGTATTTT.

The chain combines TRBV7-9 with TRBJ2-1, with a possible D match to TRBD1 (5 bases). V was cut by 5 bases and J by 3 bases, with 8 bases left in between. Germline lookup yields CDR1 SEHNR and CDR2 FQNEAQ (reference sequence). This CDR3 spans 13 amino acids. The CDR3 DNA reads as TGTGCCAGCAGCATCACAGGCTACAATGAGCAGTTCTTC. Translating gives CASSITGYNEQFF.

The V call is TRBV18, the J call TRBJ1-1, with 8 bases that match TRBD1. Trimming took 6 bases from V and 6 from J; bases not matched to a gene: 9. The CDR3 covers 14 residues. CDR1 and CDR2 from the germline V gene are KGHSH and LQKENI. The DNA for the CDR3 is TGTGCCAGCTCTCAGAATCAGGGGGCATCTGAAGCTTTCTTT. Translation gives CASSQNQGASEAFF.

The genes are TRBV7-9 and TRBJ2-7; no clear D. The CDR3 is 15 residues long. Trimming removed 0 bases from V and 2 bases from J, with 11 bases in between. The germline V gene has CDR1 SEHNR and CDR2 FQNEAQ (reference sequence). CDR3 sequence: CASSLAPGSTYEQYF. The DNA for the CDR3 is TGTGCCAGCAGCTTAGCGCCAGGCAGTACCTACGAGCAGTACTTC. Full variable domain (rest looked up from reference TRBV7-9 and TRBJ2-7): DTGVSQNPRHKITKRGQNVTFRCDPISEHNRLYWYRQTLGQGPEFLTYFQNEAQLEKSRLLSDRFSAERPKGSFSTLEIQRTEQGDSAMYLCASSLAPGSTYEQYFGPGTRLTVT.

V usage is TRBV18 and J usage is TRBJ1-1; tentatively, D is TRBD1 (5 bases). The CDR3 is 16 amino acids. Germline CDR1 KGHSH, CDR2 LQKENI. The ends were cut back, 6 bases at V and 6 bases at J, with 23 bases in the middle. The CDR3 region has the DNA TGTGCCAGCTCTTCCGCCCAAGGGGTTGCTCTCTCTGAAGCTTTCTTT. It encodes CASSSAQGVALSEAFF.

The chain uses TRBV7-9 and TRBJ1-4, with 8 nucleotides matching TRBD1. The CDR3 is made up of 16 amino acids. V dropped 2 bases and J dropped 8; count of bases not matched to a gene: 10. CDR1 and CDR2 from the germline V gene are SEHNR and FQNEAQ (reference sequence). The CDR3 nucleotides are TGTGCCAGCAGCTTAATCCAGGGACAGGCGACCGAAAAACTGTTTTTT. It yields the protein CASSLIQGQATEKLFF.

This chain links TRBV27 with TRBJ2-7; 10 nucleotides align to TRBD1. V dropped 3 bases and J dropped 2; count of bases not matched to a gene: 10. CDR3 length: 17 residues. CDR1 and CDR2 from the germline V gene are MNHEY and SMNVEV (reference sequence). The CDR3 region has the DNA TGTGCCAGCAGTTTCTCCGGGACAGGGGACCCCCCCTACGAGCAGTACTTC. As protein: CASSFSGTGDPPYEQYF.

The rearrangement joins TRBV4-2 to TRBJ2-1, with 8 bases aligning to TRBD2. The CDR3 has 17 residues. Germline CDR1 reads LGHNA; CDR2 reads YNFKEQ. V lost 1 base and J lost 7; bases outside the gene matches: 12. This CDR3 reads CASSQAGTGGAGNEQFF. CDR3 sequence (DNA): TGTGCCAGCAGCCAAGCGGGAACCGGGGGGGCCGGGAATGAGCAGTTCTTC.

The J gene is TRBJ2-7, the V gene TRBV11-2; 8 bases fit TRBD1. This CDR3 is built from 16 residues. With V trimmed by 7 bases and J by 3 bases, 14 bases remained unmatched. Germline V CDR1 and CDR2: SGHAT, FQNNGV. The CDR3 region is CASNSDRVVSDYEQYF. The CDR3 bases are TGTGCCAGCAACTCGGACAGGGTAGTCTCTGACTACGAGCAGTACTTC.

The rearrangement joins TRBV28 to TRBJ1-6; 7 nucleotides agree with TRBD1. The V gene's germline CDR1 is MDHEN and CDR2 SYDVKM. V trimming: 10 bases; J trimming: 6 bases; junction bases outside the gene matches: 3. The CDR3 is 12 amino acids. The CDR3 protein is CATRDSNSPLHF. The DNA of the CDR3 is TGTGCCACCCGGGACAGTAATTCACCCCTCCACTTT.

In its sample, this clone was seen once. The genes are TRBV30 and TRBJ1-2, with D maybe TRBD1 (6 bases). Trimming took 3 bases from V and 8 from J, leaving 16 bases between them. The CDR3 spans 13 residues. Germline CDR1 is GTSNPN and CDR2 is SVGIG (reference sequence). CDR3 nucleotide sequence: TGTGCCTGGAGAGGGGGGGCCTTGGCGGGCTACACCTTC. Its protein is CAWRGGALAGYTF.

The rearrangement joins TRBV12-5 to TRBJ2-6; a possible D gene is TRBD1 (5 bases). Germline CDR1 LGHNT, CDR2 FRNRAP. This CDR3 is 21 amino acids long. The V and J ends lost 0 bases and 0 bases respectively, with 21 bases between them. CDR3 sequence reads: CASGLVRVGADAHSGANVLTF. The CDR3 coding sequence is TGTGCTAGTGGTTTGGTACGTGTTGGGGCGGACGCCCACTCTGGGGCCAACGTCCTGACTTTC.

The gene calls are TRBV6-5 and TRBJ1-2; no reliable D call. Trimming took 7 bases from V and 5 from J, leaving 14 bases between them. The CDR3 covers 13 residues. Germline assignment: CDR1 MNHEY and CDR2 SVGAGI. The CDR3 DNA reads TGTGCCAGCACCGTTGGCGGCGGGTATGGCTACACCTTC. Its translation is CASTVGGGYGYTF.

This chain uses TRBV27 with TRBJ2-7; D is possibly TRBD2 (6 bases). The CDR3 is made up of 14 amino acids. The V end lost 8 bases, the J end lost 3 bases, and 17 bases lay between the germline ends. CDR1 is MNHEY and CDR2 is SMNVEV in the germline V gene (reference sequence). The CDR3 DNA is TGTGCCAGCCGTCGACGGGAGTCTCGCTACGAGCAGTACTTC. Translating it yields CASRRRESRYEQYF.